This TCR beta chain was profiled in a study of CD8+CD57+ T cells in acquired aplastic anemia. This CDR3 spans 14 amino acids. From germline, CDR1 is SGHTA and CDR2 FQGTGA. Trimming stripped 5 bases from V and 4 bases from J, with 14 bases between. Study observations and caveats: Patients and controls were found to share twenty-nine CD8+ CDR3 sequences.

This clonotype was counted once. Antigen: not known. With a much larger clone just one base away, this may be a read error. Genomic DNA served as template for TCR beta VDJ and CDR3 profiling. TCRdb redid the calling of the reads with MiXCR, one entry per CDR3 protein. Among about 210,000 distinct CDR3 sequences, approximately 35% were seen once, and the ten largest hold more than 0.95%. The sample comprised sorted CD4+, CD8+, or CD8+CD57+ T cells (not recorded which) from PBMCs. The J gene is TRBJ1-2, the V gene TRBV7-3; TRBD1 might be the D (6 bases). The sequence derives from a human donor in good health, serving as a control. CDR3 residues: CASSELQGSYGYTF. CDR3 nucleotide sequence: TGTGCCAGCAGCGAGTTACAGGGTTCCTATGGCTACACCTTC. Drawing the rest from reference TRBV7-3 and TRBJ1-2, the complete variable domain is GAGVSQTPSNKVTEKGKYVELRCDPISGHTALYWYRQSLGQGPEFLIYFQGTGAADDSGLPNDRFFAVRPEGSVSTLKIQRTERGDSAVYLCASSELQGSYGYTFGSGTRLTVV.